This T cell receptor beta chain was identified during a study of T cells in Graves' hyperthyroidism and ophthalmopathy (dated 2019 in TCRdb). Study-level background: Peripheral blood was sampled at the time of initial diagnosis, prior to any treatment. To identify distinguishing TCR V-J signatures, a discovery cohort of about 100 patients was used, comprising 40 to 45 with Graves' ophthalmopathy and some 60 with stable Graves' hyperthyroidism. An independent validation cohort of fewer than 20 hyperthyroidism patients and 15 or so patients who later progressed to ophthalmopathy tested prospective prediction of ophthalmopathy. The approximately 100 discovery patients were randomly divided into training and test sets at a 7:3 ratio. In roughly six Graves' hyperthyroidism patients, the study also compared T-cell repertoires from thyroid tissue with T-cell repertoires from blood. After blood sampling, hyperthyroidism patients were treated with methimazole at a starting dose of 30 mg daily, and ophthalmopathy patients were treated with high-dose intravenous methylprednisolone. According to the paper, TCR Vbeta CDR3 sequencing was carried out on roughly 130 peripheral blood samples, which came from under 50 ophthalmopathy, 70 to 80 hyperthyroidism and roughly 17 progressor patients.

The CDR3 numbers 15 residues from cysteine through phenylalanine. The kept DNA is CDR3 alone, 45 bases in frame from the first base. The germline V gene supplies CDR1 MDHEN and CDR2 SYDVKM. Cut back by 7 bases and 5 bases, the V and J ends lie 20 bases apart. This clonotype was seen ten or more times. Its antigen target is currently unknown. No per-base quality is available; no much larger clone lies one base away. The hyperthyroidism patients were between 18 and 65 years old and newly diagnosed, with a disease duration of less than 2 months. Patients with uncontrolled infections, other autoimmune diseases, pregnancy or lactation were excluded. Diagnoses were based on clinical symptoms, serum thyroxine and TRAb, thyroid ultrasound and orbital computed tomography. For progressor patients, blood was drawn at the first diagnosis of hyperthyroidism, before any ophthalmopathy symptoms had appeared. Ficoll-Paque density gradient centrifugation was used to isolate PBMCs from 10 ml of fresh peripheral blood. Progressor patients were initially diagnosed with Graves' hyperthyroidism and developed ophthalmopathy during follow-up. Trizol reagent was used to extract total RNA, and RNA quality was then checked on an Agilent 2100 Bioanalyzer.

The TCR beta CDR3 regions were amplified from the RNA transcripts. A first-round RT-PCR of the TCR CDR3 used the HTBI primer set with the Qiagen OneStep RT-PCR kit. The libraries were constructed in a second round of multiplex PCR and then size-selected and purified. Paired-end sequencing of the libraries was performed with 100 bp reads on an Illumina HiSeq2000. Under the source paper's analysis protocol: SOAPnuke was used to process the raw data, with reads discarded if the reads contained adapters or uncalled bases, had a mean Phred below 15, or lacked an exact constant-primer or identifier match. High-quality paired reads were merged using COPE v1.2.5, and each unique nucleotide sequence was defined as a clonotype. MiTCR v1.1 was used to align the clonotypes against IMGT TRBV, TRBD and TRBJ reference segments. The analysis included only V-J combinations with a frequency above 0.0001, which together covered around 99% of the repertoires. A TCS score was defined as the ratio between F50 (clonal expansion) and ExV (chaos), using BLOSUM62-based TCRdist between CDR3 peptides within each V-J. Welch's t-statistics and random forest reduced around 510 V-J features to 13, which were used in a naive Bayes classifier (R e1071). The public reads were quality trimmed at Q25 with fastp and then assembled into clones with MiXCR by TCRdb, keeping productive beta chains. When rows share a CDR3 protein, they turn into one entry using the most common DNA and genes. None of the V and J calls come from the authors' own analysis; TCRdb made them. Here the sample has around 300,000 distinct CDR3 sequences; around a quarter occur a single time. Of the sample, more than 25% is held by the ten largest clones.

General findings and caveats noted by the study authors: Ophthalmopathy was separated from stable hyperthyroidism by a 13 V-J signature model, with over 85% sensitivity and roughly 81% specificity obtained in cross-validation and 80%/75% obtained in testing. Blood samples also contained most of the expanded thyroid clonotypes (frequency above 0.001), which suggests that blood repertoires may reflect thyroid immune responses. In validation, the model predicted progression to ophthalmopathy a median of 6.5 months before onset, with approximately 70% sensitivity and 72.22% specificity. Sample size was not statistically predetermined, and investigators were not blinded to group allocation.

The sequence was collected from a man aged 35-49 years with Graves' hyperthyroidism that later progressed to Graves' ophthalmopathy. The source material was blood. The V and J segments used are TRBV28 and TRBJ1-2; the D gene is perhaps TRBD1, on 6 matching bases. CDR3 protein: CASTSPPGHRYGYTF. The nucleotide sequence is TGTGCCAGCACCTCCCCCCCGGGACATAGATATGGCTACACCTTC.